The source of this TCR beta chain is a study of T cell repertoires in cytomegalovirus infection. Overall study: CMV epitopes, recently identified HLA-C-restricted and well-studied HLA-B-restricted, were used. Public TCR beta signatures provided an indication of both CMV infection and a matching HLA type.

The CDR3 loop spans 13 amino acids. Germline V CDR1 and CDR2: MNHEY, SVGAGI. Between the trimmed V and J ends, which lost 6 bases and 4 bases, there was a span of 12 bases. MiXCR, applied by TCRdb to the reads, yields one record per CDR3 protein. The sample consists of 200,000 to 250,000 distinct CDR3 sequences, approximately 38% of them appearing once. Study-wide results and limits: Using cumulative public TCR beta family frequency, the authors identified those who carried CMV together with the relevant HLA. In two of eight donors, the top clonotype was HLA-C-restricted CMV-specific.

This clonotype has at least ten counts. The antigen remains unidentified. The V and J genes are TRBV6-5 and TRBJ1-1; possibly TRBD1 for D (6 bases). The TCR was taken from a human donor in good health (CMV status not recorded). Some clones in this sample may be carry-over from other donors' samples. The source was CD8+ T cells from cultured PBMCs, collected from culture after CMV antigen stimulation. The CDR3, as DNA: TGTGCCAGCAGGGGGCGAGGGGGCACTGAAGCTTTCTTT. It codes for CASRGRGGTEAFF.